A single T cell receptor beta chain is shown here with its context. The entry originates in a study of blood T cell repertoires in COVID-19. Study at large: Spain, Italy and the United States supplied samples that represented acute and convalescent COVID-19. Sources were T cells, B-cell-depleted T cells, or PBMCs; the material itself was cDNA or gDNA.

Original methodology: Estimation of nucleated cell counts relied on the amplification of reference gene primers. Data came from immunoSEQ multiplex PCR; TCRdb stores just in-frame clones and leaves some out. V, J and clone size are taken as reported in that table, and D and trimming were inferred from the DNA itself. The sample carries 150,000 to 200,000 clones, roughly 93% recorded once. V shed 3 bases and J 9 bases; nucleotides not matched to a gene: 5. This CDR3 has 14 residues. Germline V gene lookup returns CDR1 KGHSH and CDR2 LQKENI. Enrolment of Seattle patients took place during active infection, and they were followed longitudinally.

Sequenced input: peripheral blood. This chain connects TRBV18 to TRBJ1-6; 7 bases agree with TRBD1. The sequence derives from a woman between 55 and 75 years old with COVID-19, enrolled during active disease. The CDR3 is CASSPLTGPSPLHF. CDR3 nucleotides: TGTGCCAGCTCACCCTTGACAGGGCCTTCACCCCTCCACTTT.